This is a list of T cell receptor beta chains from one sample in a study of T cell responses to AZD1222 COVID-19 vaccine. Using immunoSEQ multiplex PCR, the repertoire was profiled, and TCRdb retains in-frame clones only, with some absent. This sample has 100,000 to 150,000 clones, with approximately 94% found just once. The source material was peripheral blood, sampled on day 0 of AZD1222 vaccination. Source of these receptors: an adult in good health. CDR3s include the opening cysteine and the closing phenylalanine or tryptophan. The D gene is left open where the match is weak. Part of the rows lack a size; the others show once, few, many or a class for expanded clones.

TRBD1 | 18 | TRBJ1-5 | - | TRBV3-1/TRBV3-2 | CASSQAPPGTACNQPQHF | TGTGCCAGCAGCCAAGCCCCGCCAGGGACAGCGTGCAATCAGCCCCAGCATTTT
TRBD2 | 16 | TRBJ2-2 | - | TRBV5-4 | CASSKLAGDITGELFF | TGTGCCAGCAGTAAACTAGCGGGAGATATCACCGGGGAGCTGTTTTTT
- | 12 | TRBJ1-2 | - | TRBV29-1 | CSVSDGPYGYTF | TGCAGCGTCTCGGACGGGCCCTATGGCTACACCTTC
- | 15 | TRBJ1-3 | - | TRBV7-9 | CASSSDRNSGNTIYF | TGTGCCAGCAGCTCTGACAGAAACTCTGGAAACACCATATATTTT
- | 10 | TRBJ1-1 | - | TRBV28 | CASSLGRAFF | TGTGCCAGCAGTTTGGGCCGGGCTTTCTTT
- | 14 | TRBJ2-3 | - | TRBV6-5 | CASSYSDSTDTQYF | TGTGCCAGCAGTTATTCGGATAGCACAGATACGCAGTATTTT
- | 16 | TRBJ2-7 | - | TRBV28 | CASSPPGGVDSYEQYF | TGTGCCAGCAGCCCCCCCGGGGGCGTAGATTCCTACGAGCAGTACTTC
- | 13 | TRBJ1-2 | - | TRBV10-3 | CANTGGVGYGYTF | TGTGCCAACACCGGAGGGGTCGGCTATGGCTACACCTTC
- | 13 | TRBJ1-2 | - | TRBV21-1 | CASKQGFDYGYTF | TGTGCCAGCAAGCAGGGTTTCGACTATGGCTACACCTTC
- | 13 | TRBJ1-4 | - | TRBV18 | CASSQQSNEKLFF | TGTGCCAGCTCACAGCAATCGAATGAAAAACTGTTTTTT
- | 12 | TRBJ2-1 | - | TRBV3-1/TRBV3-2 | CASSREVRRQFF | TGTGCCAGCAGCCGAGAAGTTAGGCGGCAGTTCTTC
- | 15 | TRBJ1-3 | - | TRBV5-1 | CASSLEAASGNTIYF | TGCGCCAGCAGCTTGGAGGCAGCCTCTGGAAACACCATATATTTT
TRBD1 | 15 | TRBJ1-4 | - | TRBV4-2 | CASSQGQGTNEKLFF | TGTGCCAGCAGCCAAGGACAGGGAACTAATGAAAAACTGTTTTTT
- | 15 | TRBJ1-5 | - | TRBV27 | CASSLSWGGGQPQHF | TGTGCCAGCAGTTTATCGTGGGGGGGTGGACAGCCCCAGCATTTT
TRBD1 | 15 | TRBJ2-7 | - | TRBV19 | CASSMWRDRAYEQYF | TGTGCCAGTAGTATGTGGCGGGACAGGGCTTACGAGCAGTACTTC
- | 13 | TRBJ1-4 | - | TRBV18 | CASSPKGEGKLFF | TGTGCCAGCTCACCGAAGGGCGAAGGAAAACTGTTTTTT
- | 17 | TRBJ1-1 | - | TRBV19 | CASSPPYQRRMNTEAFF | TGTGCCAGTAGTCCTCCATACCAGCGGCGGATGAACACTGAAGCTTTCTTT
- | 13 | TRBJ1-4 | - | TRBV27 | CASSLGQLEKLFF | TGTGCCAGCAGTTTAGGACAGCTTGAAAAACTGTTTTTT
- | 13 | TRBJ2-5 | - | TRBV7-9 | CASSLGYQETQYF | TGTGCCAGCAGCTTAGGGTACCAAGAGACCCAGTACTTC
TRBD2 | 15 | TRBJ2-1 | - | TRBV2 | CASRLGLAGGNEQFF | TGTGCCAGCAGACTGGGACTAGCGGGAGGCAATGAGCAGTTCTTC
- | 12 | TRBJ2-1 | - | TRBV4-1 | CASSHTYNEQFF | TGCGCCAGCAGCCACACCTACAATGAGCAGTTCTTC
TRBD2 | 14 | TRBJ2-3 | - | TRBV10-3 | CAIREREVPDTQYF | TGTGCCATCAGAGAGCGGGAGGTTCCAGATACGCAGTATTTT
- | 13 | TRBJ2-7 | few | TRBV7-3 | CASSLTQPSEQYF | TGTGCCAGCAGCTTAACGCAGCCCTCCGAGCAGTACTTC
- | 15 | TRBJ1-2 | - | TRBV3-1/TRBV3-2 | CASSQEGNLNYGYTF | TGTGCCAGCAGCCAAGAAGGGAACCTCAACTATGGCTACACCTTC
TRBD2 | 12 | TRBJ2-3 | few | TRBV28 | CASSLGTRTQYF | TGTGCCAGCAGTTTAGGGACTAGGACGCAGTATTTT
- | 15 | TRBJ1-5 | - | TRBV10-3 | CAISEGAGAGQPQHF | TGTGCCATCAGTGAAGGAGCAGGGGCGGGTCAGCCCCAGCATTTT
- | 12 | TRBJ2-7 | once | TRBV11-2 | CASSHSSYEQYF | TGTGCCAGCAGCCACAGCTCCTACGAGCAGTACTTC
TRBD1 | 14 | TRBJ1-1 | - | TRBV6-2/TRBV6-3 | CASSYSQGATEAFF | TGTGCCAGCAGTTACTCACAGGGGGCCACTGAAGCTTTCTTT
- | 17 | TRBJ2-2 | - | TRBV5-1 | CASSFGPGDANTGELFF | TGCGCCAGCAGCTTCGGACCGGGGGACGCGAACACCGGGGAGCTGTTTTTT
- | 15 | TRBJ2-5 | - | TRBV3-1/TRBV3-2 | CASSHRGRSGETQYF | TGTGCCAGCAGCCACAGGGGCCGGTCCGGGGAGACCCAGTACTTC
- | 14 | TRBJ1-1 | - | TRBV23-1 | CASSPWAGGTEAFF | TGCGCCAGCAGTCCATGGGCGGGGGGGACTGAAGCTTTCTTT